This T cell receptor (beta chain) was found in a study of CD8 T cells in Susac syndrome. TCR beta sequencing was performed on blood CD8+ and CD4+ T cells. The patients with Susac syndrome satisfied recently defined diagnostic criteria for either definite or probable disease. TEMRA cells were FACS-enriched, unlike CD8+ and CD4+ T cells, which were negatively isolated. About 0.5 to 1 ug RNA was reverse transcribed with random hexamers. TCRdb redid the calling of the immunoSEQ multiplex PCR reads with MiXCR, one entry per CDR3 protein. The sample records under 200,000 distinct CDR3 sequences, roughly 94% being singletons. CDR1 LNHNV and CDR2 YYDKDF come from the germline V gene (reference sequence). Trimming pared 0 bases from V and 4 bases from J, leaving 4 bases between. The CDR3 is 12 amino acids. This clonotype was found once.

The sample taken for sequencing was CD4+ T cells from PBMCs. The rearrangement joins TRBV15 to TRBJ2-7; D gene uncertain. This clonotype was obtained from a human donor with Susac syndrome. The CDR3 loop reads CATSRDRYEQYF. The CDR3 region has the DNA TGTGCCACCAGCAGAGACCGGTACGAGCAGTACTTC. The variable domain in full, completed from reference TRBV15 and TRBJ2-7, reads DAMVIQNPRYQVTQFGKPVTLSCSQTLNHNVMYWYQQKSSQAPKLLFHYYDKDFNNEADTPDNFQSRRPNTSFCFLDIRSPGLGDTAMYLCATSRDRYEQYFGPGTRLTVT.